This T cell receptor (beta chain) is from a study of response to subunit inactivated influenza vaccine. A few counts support this clonotype. Germline lookup yields CDR1 LGHDT and CDR2 YNNKEL (reference sequence). Trimming took 3 bases from V and 4 from J, leaving 15 bases between them. The CDR3 is 15 residues long. MiXCR, run by TCRdb on the RT-PCR reads, gives a single entry per CDR3 protein. The data show 500,000 to 550,000 distinct CDR3 sequences, with approximately 6.9% seen just once and roughly 13% held by the top ten. The sample was PBMCs from blood, taken around 25 months after vaccination. This TCR derives from a man between 50 and 70 years old who received an inactivated influenza vaccine. The rearrangement uses TRBV3-1 and TRBJ1-1, with D perhaps matching TRBD1 (6 bases). CDR3 coding DNA: TGTGCCAGCAGCCACTTCGACAGGCGAGGCACTGAAGCTTTCTTT. Its translation: CASSHFDRRGTEAFF. The complete variable domain, with remaining parts taken from reference TRBV3-1 and TRBJ1-1, reads DTAVSQTPKYLVTQMGNDKSIKCEQNLGHDTMYWYKQDSKKFLKIMFSYNNKELIINETVPNRFSPKSPDKAHLNLHINSLELGDSAVYFCASSHFDRRGTEAFFGQGTRLTVV.